The T cell receptor beta chain described here comes from a study of T cell responses to AZD1222 COVID-19 vaccine. TCRdb's table, derived via immunoSEQ multiplex PCR, lists solely in-frame clones and lacks some. The repertoire consists of under 150,000 clones, with about 92% occurring once and the leading ten covering 5.1%. The sequence was obtained from an adult in good health. The starting material was peripheral blood, obtained on day 0 of AZD1222 vaccination.

CDR3 sequence (DNA): TGTGCCAGCAGCCCGATTGGACAGGGGGTCTGGAACACTGAAGCTTTCTTT. Its protein is CASSPIGQGVWNTEAFF. The chain is built from TRBV27 and TRBJ1-1, with 10 bases fitting TRBD1. The CDR3 covers 17 residues. The germline V gene encodes CDR1 MNHEY and CDR2 SMNVEV (reference sequence). Trimming took 6 bases from V and 1 from J; bases not matched to a gene: 11.